This TCR beta chain was recorded in a study of OX40 agonist ivuxolimab in advanced cancers. Method: immunoSEQ multiplex PCR; TCRdb's copy keeps in-frame clones and lacks some. The sample carries roughly 79,000 clones, approximately 80% recorded once. No patient had autoimmune disease or received systemic immunosuppression. The sample in question was CD4+ or CD8+ T cells sorted from blood, obtained in a trial of the OX40 agonist ivuxolimab. The clonotype was recovered from an adult with an advanced solid tumor such as melanoma, head and neck, liver or kidney cancer.

CDR3 bases: TGCAGCGTCGCTGTCTGGACAGGGGATGAGCAGTTCTTC. Encoded protein: CSVAVWTGDEQFF. This sequence joins TRBV29-1 and TRBJ2-1; 9 bases are shared with TRBD1. Germline CDR1 reads SQVTM; CDR2 reads ANQGSEA. The CDR3 runs to 13 residues. V gave up 6 bases and J gave up 8 bases; unmatched junction bases: 8.